The 15 T cell receptor beta chains reported below all come from one sample, sequenced in a study of regulatory T cells in long-lasting Graves disease. Time point: newly diagnosed GD, antithyroid drugs for less than 3 months. With RNA extracted from PBMCs as input, the TCR library was made. Library construction for TCR beta used iRepertoire HTBI primers and Arm-PCR of CDR3 regions. In TCRdb, the multiplex PCR reads were re-called with MiXCR into one record per CDR3 protein. Here the sample spans around 460,000 distinct CDR3 sequences, 14% being singletons. These same records also appear under a second study, on T cells in Graves' hyperthyroidism and ophthalmopathy.

Source: peripheral blood mononuclear cells (PBMCs), taken at new diagnosis, from a patient treated with antithyroid drugs. The receptors were gathered from a woman in her forties or fifties with Graves disease.

The chain carries TRBV9 and TRBJ1-1; 9 bases are a match to TRBD1. Trimming at V came to 0 bases and at J to 3 bases, leaving 3 bases not matched to a gene. Germline-derived CDR1 and CDR2 are SGDLS and YYNGEE. The CDR3 has 15 residues. In DNA, the CDR3 is TGTGCCAGCAGCGTAGGACAGGGGGGGCACACTGAAGCTTTCTTT. Encoded protein: CASSVGQGGHTEAFF. The entire variable domain, with the rest obtained from reference TRBV9 and TRBJ1-1, is as follows: DSGVTQTPKHLITATGQRVTLRCSPRSGDLSVYWYQQSLDQGLQFLIQYYNGEERAKGNILERFSAQQFPDLHSELNLSSLELGDSALYFCASSVGQGGHTEAFFGQGTRLTVV.

This clonotype was found many times. CDR3 DNA sequence: TGTGCCAGCGAATGGATAATTGGTGGGAAGACCCAGTACTTC. This translates into CASEWIIGGKTQYF. This chain connects TRBV7-2 to TRBJ2-5; D not resolved. V was cut by 8 bases and J by 6 bases, with 19 bases left in between. The germline V gene has CDR1 SGHTA and CDR2 FQGNSA. CDR3 size: 14 residues.

With respect to this clonotype: Since a much larger clone is just one base distant, this may be a read error. The rearrangement uses TRBV11-2 and TRBJ2-1; D is undetermined. The CDR3 is 13 residues long. In germline, CDR1 is SGHAT, CDR2 FQNNGV. The chain's CDR3 is CAGSLDLGNEQFF. CDR3 sequence (DNA): TGTGCCGGCAGCTTAGACCTGGGCAATGAGCAGTTCTTC.

This chain uses TRBV7-8 with TRBJ2-2; 13 nucleotides line up with TRBD2. The CDR3 contains 19 residues. Germline values: CDR1 SGHVS, CDR2 FQNEAQ. V trimming: 1 base; J trimming: 4 bases; junction bases outside the gene matches: 9. The CDR3 is CASSLGGTSGKQFTGELFF. The CDR3 bases are TGTGCCAGCAGCTTAGGAGGGACTAGCGGGAAGCAATTCACCGGGGAGCTGTTTTTT.

This clonotype was detected only a few times. The chain is built from TRBV7-3 and TRBJ2-2; perhaps TRBD2 as D (6 bases). The germline V and J ends were trimmed by 1 base and 7 bases, with 7 bases remaining between them. The CDR3 is 13 amino acids. Per the germline V gene, CDR1 is SGHTA and CDR2 is FQGTGA. The CDR3 DNA sequence: TGTGCCAGCAGCTTAAGGCGGGACGGGGAGCTGTTTTTT. This gives the protein CASSLRRDGELFF. Full variable domain (rest looked up from reference TRBV7-3 and TRBJ2-2): GAGVSQTPSNKVTEKGKYVELRCDPISGHTALYWYRQSLGQGPEFLIYFQGTGAADDSGLPNDRFFAVRPEGSVSTLKIQRTERGDSAVYLCASSLRRDGELFFGEGSRLTVL.

The rearrangement uses TRBV25-1 and TRBJ2-2, with a possible D match to TRBD1 (6 bases). The CDR3 contains 13 residues. Trimming took off 6 bases at V and 5 bases at J, with 10 bases between the two ends. CDR1 and CDR2 from the germline V gene are MGHDK and SYGVNS. Written as DNA, the CDR3 is TGTGCCAGCAGCAGGGGTCTTACCGGGGAGCTGTTTTTT. Amino acids: CASSRGLTGELFF.

This clonotype was detected a few times. The V call is TRBV5-8, the J call TRBJ1-1; D is unresolved. Looked up from germline, CDR1 is SGHTS and CDR2 is YDEGEE. This CDR3 has 12 residues. The ends were cut back, 1 base at V and 7 bases at J, with 8 bases in the middle. In nucleotides, the CDR3 is TGTGCCAGCAGCTTGCCAGGCCTTGAAGCTTTCTTT. It codes for CASSLPGLEAFF.

This clonotype was counted ten times or more. The gene calls are TRBV7-2 and TRBJ1-1, with D hard to call. V lost 8 bases and J lost 0, with 10 bases in between. Germline V CDR1 and CDR2: SGHTA, FQGNSA. The CDR3 has 13 amino acids. The CDR3 region has the DNA TGTGCCAGCTCGATGGGAATGAACACTGAAGCTTTCTTT. Translating it yields CASSMGMNTEAFF.

This clonotype was found a few times. The chain has TRBV24-1 and TRBJ2-2; D not certain. The V and J ends lost 4 bases and 4 bases respectively, with 12 bases between them. The CDR3 consists of 15 residues. CDR1 is KGHDR, CDR2 SFDVKD, per germline. DNA of the CDR3: TGTGCCACCAGTGAAACCGGGCCGGGCACCGGGGAGCTGTTTTTT. Translated, it gives CATSETGPGTGELFF.

This clonotype was counted many times. The chain uses TRBV2 and TRBJ2-3; D uncertain. CDR3 size: 15 residues. V shed 0 bases and J shed 0 bases, with 7 bases lying between them. Per germline, CDR1 SNHLY and CDR2 FYNNEI. In DNA form, the CDR3 reads TGTGCCAGCAGTGAAGCCCGCCAAAGCACAGATACGCAGTATTTT. Amino acids: CASSEARQSTDTQYF.

The chain combines TRBV5-5 with TRBJ2-2; possibly TRBD1 for D (6 bases). The CDR3 contains 15 residues. The germline CDR1 and CDR2 sequences are SGHKS and YYEKEE (reference sequence). The germline V and J ends were trimmed by 4 bases and 6 bases, with 16 bases remaining between them. CDR3 residues: CASSPGTFGPGELFF. Here the CDR3 DNA reads TGTGCCAGCAGCCCCGGGACATTCGGCCCCGGGGAGCTGTTTTTT. Combining the CDR3 with reference TRBV5-5 and TRBJ2-2 gives the whole variable domain DAGVTQSPTHLIKTRGQQVTLRCSPISGHKSVSWYQQVLGQGPQFIFQYYEKEERGRGNFPDRFSARQFPNYSSELNVNALLLGDSALYLCASSPGTFGPGELFFGEGSRLTVL.

This clonotype has ten or more counts. V is TRBV6-1 and J is TRBJ2-4; 8 bases fit TRBD2. Germline V gene sequence: CDR1 MNHNS, CDR2 SASEGT. The CDR3 sequence is 15 residues long. J was trimmed by 0 bases and V by 6 bases; bases with no gene match: 4. The chain's CDR3 is CASSLAGLAKNIQYF. CDR3 DNA sequence: TGTGCCAGCAGCTTAGCGGGACTAGCCAAAAACATTCAGTACTTC.

This clonotype has ten or more counts. The CDR3 sequence: CASSSIGTGNTEAFF. In DNA form, the CDR3 reads TGTGCCAGCAGCTCGATAGGGACAGGGAACACTGAAGCTTTCTTT. V and J are TRBV5-6 and TRBJ1-1, with TRBD1 matching over 8 bases. Germline CDR1 is SGHDT and CDR2 is YYEEEE. The CDR3 runs 15 residues. V lost 3 bases and J lost 1; bases outside the gene matches: 5. Filled out from reference TRBV5-6 and TRBJ1-1, the complete variable domain reads DAGVTQSPTHLIKTRGQQVTLRCSPKSGHDTVSWYQQALGQGPQFIFQYYEEEERQRGNFPDRFSGHQFPNYSSELNVNALLLGDSALYLCASSSIGTGNTEAFFGQGTRLTVV.

The sample holds a few counts of this clonotype. The rearrangement joins TRBV19 to TRBJ2-5; D might be TRBD1 (5 bases). The germline CDR1 and CDR2 sequences are LNHDA and SQIVND (reference sequence). V was shortened by 3 bases and J by 1 base, with 12 bases between the two germline ends. The CDR3 sequence is 15 residues long. CDR3 in DNA: TGTGCCAGTAGTATCATGGGGCTTCGCCAAGAGACCCAGTACTTC. Protein sequence: CASSIMGLRQETQYF.

This clonotype was seen at least ten times. V gene TRBV28 combines with J gene TRBJ2-3, with a possible D match to TRBD1 (6 bases). The germline gives CDR1 MDHEN, CDR2 SYDVKM. Trimming removed 5 bases at V and 3 bases at J, with 6 bases between. This CDR3 spans 12 amino acids. The CDR3: CASSTGTDTQYF. Here the CDR3 DNA reads TGTGCCAGCAGTACAGGGACAGATACGCAGTATTTT.